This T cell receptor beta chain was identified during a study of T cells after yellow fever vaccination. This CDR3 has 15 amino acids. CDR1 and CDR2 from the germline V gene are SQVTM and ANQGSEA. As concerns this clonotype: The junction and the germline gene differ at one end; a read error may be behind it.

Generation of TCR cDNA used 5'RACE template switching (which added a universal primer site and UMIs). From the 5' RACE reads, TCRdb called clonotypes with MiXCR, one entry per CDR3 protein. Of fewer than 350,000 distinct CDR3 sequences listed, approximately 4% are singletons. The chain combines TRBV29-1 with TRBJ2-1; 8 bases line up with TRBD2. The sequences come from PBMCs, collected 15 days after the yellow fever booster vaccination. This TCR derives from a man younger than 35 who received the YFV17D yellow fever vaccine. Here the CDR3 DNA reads TGCAGCGTTGAACGGGAGGGGGACATCTACATTGAGCAGTTCTTC. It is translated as CSVEREGDIYIEQFF.